This paragraph covers one TCR beta chain sequence. Its antigen remains unknown. The source of the sample is a study of CD8+ T cells in alopecia areata. General study results and limits: Scalp sequencing also captures normal skin's resident alphabeta T cells. Possibly because of HLA-related factors, TCR sharing was less clear across patients than in mice.

TCR sequencing used cDNA made by reverse transcription of extracted RNA. Data came from immunoSEQ multiplex PCR; TCRdb stores just in-frame clones and leaves some out. The sample carries 100,000 to 150,000 clones, roughly 69% recorded once. CDR3 length: 15 amino acids. After removal of 7 bases from V and 10 bases from J, the junction contained 21 bases not matched to a gene. Germline CDR1 and CDR2: SQVTM and ANQGSEA. The specimen sequenced was CD4+ T cells sorted from blood. The rearrangement joins TRBV29-1 to TRBJ1-1; TRBD1 matches at 7 bases. The TCR sequence derives from a human donor in good health. The CDR3 spells CSGPLTRTGKVTAFF. DNA of the CDR3: TGCAGCGGTCCCCTCACGAGGACAGGAAAAGTTACAGCTTTCTTT.